The clone carrying this T cell receptor beta chain occurred once. Its antigen is undetermined. This specimen belongs to a study of lymphopenia after photon versus proton radiotherapy. Study results and caveats: Proton therapy kept repertoires fairly stable, unlike photons, which gained effector/memory cells. Larger post-nadir TCR diversity loss correlated inversely with survival in deceased patients. After lymphocyte nadir, photon-treated repertoires showed oligoclonal expansion, especially CD8+ Temra.

The CDR3 consists of 14 residues. The germline gives CDR1 SNHLY, CDR2 FYNNEI. Trimming removed 4 bases at V and 7 bases at J, with 17 bases between. Clones were sequenced by immunoSEQ multiplex PCR, and TCRdb holds only the in-frame ones, with some missing. The data hold more than 60,000 clones, with about 86% observed a single time. The sample consisted of peripheral blood, taken from a patient treated with photon-based radiotherapy. This TCR was recovered from a man aged 40-55 years with gastric cancer. The genes are TRBV2 and TRBJ2-7; no clear D gene. The CDR3 region is CASSASADPREQYF. Written as DNA, the CDR3 is TGTGCCAGCAGTGCGTCGGCGGATCCTAGGGAGCAGTACTTC.